This is a list of T cell receptor beta chains from one sample in a study of blood T cell repertoires in COVID-19. Produced via immunoSEQ multiplex PCR; TCRdb's table is partial and in-frame only. The sample has about 160,000 clones, around 80% seen once; the top ten hold about 7.7%. Sequencing was carried out using PBMCs or T cells enriched from blood (not recorded which). All receptors come from a man between 45 and 60 years old who had recovered from COVID-19. The CDR3 runs from the conserved cysteine through the conserved F or W. The D gene is left open where the match is weak. Clone size is given for some rows only: seen once, a few or many times, or a class if the clone is expanded.

cdr3_nt	cdr3_aa	v_call	j_call	clone_size	d_call
TGTGCCAGCAGCGTAGGACAGGGGGTTGGCACCGGGGAGCTGTTTTTT	CASSVGQGVGTGELFF	TRBV9	TRBJ2-2	NA	TRBD1
TGTGCCAGCAGCCAGGGGCGGGGGACCGGAGCCAAAAACATTCAGTACTTC	CASSQGRGTGAKNIQYF	TRBV16	TRBJ2-4	NA	TRBD2
TGTGCCAGCAGTGAGGTGCGGCTAGCGGCCGGGGAGCTGTTTTTT	CASSEVRLAAGELFF	TRBV2	TRBJ2-2	NA	TRBD2
TGCAGTGCTAGTAAGGGACAGAATAATGGCTACACCTTC	CSASKGQNNGYTF	TRBV20-1	TRBJ1-2	NA	TRBD1
TGTGCCAGCAATCAGGGTGCCCCACCCCTCCACTTT	CASNQGAPPLHF	TRBV12-3/TRBV12-4	TRBJ1-6	few	NA
TGCGCCAGCAGCTTAGCGCTATGGGGGGAGAGGGGCACTGAAGCTTTCTTT	CASSLALWGERGTEAFF	TRBV5-1	TRBJ1-1	NA	NA
TGTGCCAGCAGACGACAGGGGGGAAGCAATCAGCCCCAGCATTTT	CASRRQGGSNQPQHF	TRBV6-5	TRBJ1-5	NA	TRBD1
TGTGCCAGCAGCTTAGATCTAACAACTAATGAAAAACTGTTTTTT	CASSLDLTTNEKLFF	TRBV7-9	TRBJ1-4	NA	NA
TGTGCCAGCAGCTCCCCGGCCGGGACACCAAACAATGAGCAGTTCTTC	CASSSPAGTPNNEQFF	TRBV11-3	TRBJ2-1	NA	NA
TGCGCCAGCAGCCAAGACGGGCTAGCGGGGGGCCAAGAGACCCAGTACTTC	CASSQDGLAGGQETQYF	TRBV4-1	TRBJ2-5	NA	TRBD2
TGCGCCAGCAGCGAGCTAGCGGGGGCGGGGAATGAGCAGTTCTTC	CASSELAGAGNEQFF	TRBV5-1	TRBJ2-1	NA	TRBD2
TGTGCCAGCACCAACAGGGTTGGTCAGCCCCAGCATTTT	CASTNRVGQPQHF	TRBV6-5	TRBJ1-5	NA	NA
TGTGCCAGCAGTCTGAAAGGCGGGGCAGCTAACTATGGCTACACCTTC	CASSLKGGAANYGYTF	TRBV5-6	TRBJ1-2	NA	NA
TGTGCCAGCAGCTTAAGGACAGGTGCAACTAATGAAAAACTGTTTTTT	CASSLRTGATNEKLFF	TRBV7-8	TRBJ1-4	few	TRBD1
TGTGCCACCAGCGAACAGGGGTTCCGCTATAATTCACCCCTCCACTTT	CATSEQGFRYNSPLHF	TRBV24-1	TRBJ1-6	NA	TRBD1
TGTGCCAGCAGCTTAAGGGGGAGCAATCAGCCCCAGCATTTT	CASSLRGSNQPQHF	TRBV7-9	TRBJ1-5	NA	NA
TGTGCCAGCAGCGTAGGGGCAGGGAAGGACAATGAGCAGTTCTTC	CASSVGAGKDNEQFF	TRBV9	TRBJ2-1	NA	NA
TGCAGCGTTGATCGGCAGGGAGGCACTGAAGCTTTCTTT	CSVDRQGGTEAFF	TRBV29-1	TRBJ1-1	NA	NA
TGTGCCAGCTCACCCCCCCAGGGGCTGAGGTCTGGCTACACCTTC	CASSPPQGLRSGYTF	TRBV18	TRBJ1-2	NA	NA
TGTGCCAGCAGCCCATCGGGGAAGGGGAACACTGAAGCTTTCTTT	CASSPSGKGNTEAFF	TRBV9	TRBJ1-1	NA	NA
TGTGCCAGCAGTGACTTAAGGGGACAGGGAGGTCGCAATGAGCAGTTCTTC	CASSDLRGQGGRNEQFF	TRBV2	TRBJ2-1	NA	TRBD1
TGTGCCTGGAGATCGGCAGGGCATTTATACGGAAACACCATATATTTT	CAWRSAGHLYGNTIYF	TRBV30	TRBJ1-3	NA	NA
TGTGCCAGCAGCCCTGAGGTCCTCTCCTATAATTCACCCCTCCACTTT	CASSPEVLSYNSPLHF	TRBV27	TRBJ1-6	NA	NA
TGTGCCAGCAGTTCTCTGACAGGGGTCGGTCTCCACTTT	CASSSLTGVGLHF	TRBV7-2	TRBJ1-6	NA	TRBD1
TGTGCCAGTAGTATAAGGAGGACAGGGGACAACTATGGCTACACCTTC	CASSIRRTGDNYGYTF	TRBV19	TRBJ1-2	few	TRBD1
TGTGCCAGCAGAGTACAGGGCTCAACTAATGAAAAACTGTTTTTT	CASRVQGSTNEKLFF	TRBV6-6	TRBJ1-4	NA	NA
TGTGCCAGCAGCTCGGACAGCCGGAACACTGAAGCTTTCTTT	CASSSDSRNTEAFF	TRBV7-9	TRBJ1-1	NA	NA
TGTGCCAGCAGCTCAGAGGTAGAATCTCAAGAGACCCAGTACTTC	CASSSEVESQETQYF	TRBV5-6	TRBJ2-5	NA	NA
TGTGCCAGCAGCCTAGGACAGGCTAAACGGGAGCAGTTCTTC	CASSLGQAKREQFF	TRBV14	TRBJ2-1	NA	TRBD1
TGTGCCACCAGCAGAGGAGGGGGTAACACCATATATTTT	CATSRGGGNTIYF	TRBV15	TRBJ1-3	NA	NA
TGCGCCAGCAGCTTACAGGAGAACACTGAAGCTTTCTTT	CASSLQENTEAFF	TRBV5-1	TRBJ1-1	NA	NA
TGTGCCAGCAGCTTAGCGCCAGGGGGGAATAATTCACCCCTCCACTTT	CASSLAPGGNNSPLHF	TRBV7-6	TRBJ1-6	once	TRBD1
TGTGCCAGCACGGAGGGGTGGGGGAACACTGAAGCTTTCTTT	CASTEGWGNTEAFF	TRBV18	TRBJ1-1	NA	NA
TGTGCCAGCAGCTTAAAGCTTGATGAGCAGTTCTTC	CASSLKLDEQFF	TRBV11-2	TRBJ2-1	NA	NA
TGTGCCATCAGTGGCTCCGGGGGGGCGAACTATGGCTACACCTTC	CAISGSGGANYGYTF	TRBV10-3	TRBJ1-2	NA	NA
TGTGCCAGCAGTTTAGGGCAGTACCAAGAGACCCAGTACTTC	CASSLGQYQETQYF	TRBV27	TRBJ2-5	NA	NA
TGTGCCAGCAGCTTGACAGCCAGCTCCTACGAGCAGTACTTC	CASSLTASSYEQYF	TRBV11-2	TRBJ2-7	NA	NA
TGTGCCAGCAGCTCCGAGGGCACCGGGGAGCTGTTTTTT	CASSSEGTGELFF	TRBV3-1/TRBV3-2	TRBJ2-2	NA	NA
TGTGCCAGCAGCCCGACAGATGGAAACACCATATATTTT	CASSPTDGNTIYF	TRBV12-3/TRBV12-4	TRBJ1-3	NA	NA
TGTGCCAGCAGCCGGACAGGGCCGAATCAGCCCCAGCATTTT	CASSRTGPNQPQHF	TRBV27	TRBJ1-5	NA	TRBD1
TGTGCCTGGAGTAGAGGGCTGGCTGGGGCCAACGTCCTGACTTTC	CAWSRGLAGANVLTF	TRBV30	TRBJ2-6	NA	NA
TGTGCCAGCAGTTACTCGGCAGTCAATCAGCCCCAGCATTTT	CASSYSAVNQPQHF	TRBV6-6	TRBJ1-5	NA	NA